The 9 T cell receptor beta chains given below trace back to one sample, sequenced in a study of long-term antiretroviral therapy in people with HIV. Version v3.0 of the immunoSEQ assay was performed at survey level. Profiling relied on immunoSEQ multiplex PCR, and the TCRdb table lists in-frame clones only, not all of them. The sample holds 14,000 or so clones, around four fifths seen once. Material: unsorted PBMCs, obtained 1.8 years before starting antiretroviral therapy. The source is a woman aged 40 to 49 with HIV.

This chain uses TRBV4-2 with TRBJ2-7; D ambiguous. V was shortened by 2 bases and J by 3 bases, with 17 bases between the two germline ends. The CDR3 runs 16 residues. Germline-derived CDR1 and CDR2 are LGHNA and YNFKEQ. CDR3 nucleotides: TGTGCCAGCAGCCAAACGGACCTTCTGGATTACTACGAGCAGTACTTC. It is translated as CASSQTDLLDYYEQYF.

The chain is built from TRBV5-1 and TRBJ1-2, with 11 bases aligning to TRBD1. The CDR3 is made up of 16 amino acids. V lost 2 bases to trimming and J lost 3 bases; unmatched junction nucleotides: 6. Germline CDR1 and CDR2: SGHRS and YFSETQ. CDR3 DNA sequence: TGCGCCAGCAGCTTCGGACAGGGGGCGTCCCACTATGGCTACACCTTC. This codes for CASSFGQGASHYGYTF.

This chain joins TRBV25-1 and TRBJ2-5; a weak D match, TRBD2 (5 bases). V was shortened by 2 bases and J by 5 bases, with 15 bases between the two germline ends. Germline CDR1 reads MGHDK; CDR2 reads SYGVNS. This CDR3 spans 15 amino acids. CDR3 protein: CASSEPPGVGETQYF. The CDR3 DNA follows: TGTGCCAGCAGTGAACCCCCCGGGGTCGGGGAGACCCAGTACTTC.

The chain is built from TRBV5-1 and TRBJ2-7, with D uncertain. Germline V CDR1 and CDR2: SGHRS, YFSETQ. The CDR3 runs 15 residues. The V and J ends lost 2 bases and 0 bases respectively, with 12 bases between them. CDR3 residues: CASSFGQTSSYEQYF. CDR3 in DNA: TGCGCCAGCAGCTTCGGGCAGACAAGCTCCTACGAGCAGTACTTC.

Only one count was recorded for this clone. The chain links TRBV4-1 to TRBJ1-5, with D perhaps matching TRBD1 (5 bases). The CDR3 runs 19 residues. Germline-derived CDR1 and CDR2 are MGHRA and YSYEKL. V lost 1 base and J 2 bases, leaving 21 bases between the germline ends. The CDR3 DNA sequence: TGCGCCAGCAGCCAAGCACCGACACAGGACACGGTGGGCAATCAGCCCCAGCATTTT. Protein product: CASSQAPTQDTVGNQPQHF.

This clone was counted once. The chain is built from TRBV5-1 and TRBJ2-5; 8 nucleotides line up with TRBD2. Germline CDR1 SGHRS, CDR2 YFSETQ. CDR3 length equals 14 residues. The V and J ends lost 0 bases and 5 bases, in that order; junction bases with no gene match: 3. This chain's CDR3 is CASSLGPGGETQYF. The CDR3 DNA reads TGCGCCAGCAGCTTGGGCCCGGGGGGGGAGACCCAGTACTTC. The variable domain in full, with the rest retrieved from reference TRBV5-1 and TRBJ2-5, is KAGVTQTPRYLIKTRGQQVTLSCSPISGHRSVSWYQQTPGQGLQFLFEYFSETQRNKGNFPGRFSGRQFSNSRSEMNVSTLELGDSALYLCASSLGPGGETQYFGPGTRLLVL.

The chain links TRBV5-1 to TRBJ2-1, with TRBD2 as a possible D gene (6 bases). CDR3 length: 15 amino acids. The ends were cut back, 3 bases at V and 8 bases at J, with 18 bases in the middle. Germline lookup yields CDR1 SGHRS and CDR2 YFSETQ. CDR3 protein: CASSSDGTPEDEQFF. The CDR3 nucleotides read TGCGCCAGCAGCTCAGACGGGACTCCCGAGGATGAGCAGTTCTTC.

V usage is TRBV19 and J usage is TRBJ2-7, with D possibly called TRBD1 or TRBD2 (6 bases each). This CDR3 region has 16 residues. Germline CDR1 is LNHDA and CDR2 is SQIVND (reference sequence). Trimming shortened V by 4 bases and J by 3 bases, and 19 bases separated the two germline ends. CDR3: CASSNYEGGGDYEQYF. DNA of the CDR3: TGTGCCAGTAGTAATTATGAGGGGGGCGGAGACTACGAGCAGTACTTC.

This chain uses TRBV11-2 with TRBJ2-1; D gene uncertain. The V and J ends lost 2 bases and 5 bases respectively, with 13 bases between them. The CDR3 has 15 amino acids. Looked up from germline, CDR1 is SGHAT and CDR2 is FQNNGV. CDR3 DNA sequence: TGTGCCAGCAGCTTAACCGACCCTAACGACAATGAGCAGTTCTTC. Translation gives CASSLTDPNDNEQFF. Supplemented by reference TRBV11-2 and TRBJ2-1, the full variable domain reads EAGVAQSPRYKIIEKRQSVAFWCNPISGHATLYWYQQILGQGPKLLIQFQNNGVVDDSQLPKDRFSAERLKGVDSTLKIQPAKLEDSAVYLCASSLTDPNDNEQFFGPGTRLTVL.